This record concerns one TCR beta chain sequence. This clone was detected once. The target of this receptor is not known. Base-call qualities are not available, and no considerably larger clone is one nucleotide away. Genomic DNA was extracted from sorted cells with the Quick-DNA Microprep Kit. Amplification of TCRbeta DNA was done with the immunoSEQ hsTCRbeta kit, following the protocol from the manufacturer. An Illumina MiSeq instrument was used to sequence the TCRbeta libraries. The source study handled its data this way. Removing out-of-frame sequences left some 2.4 million distinct TCRbeta sequences, an average of around 67,000 per individual. Each individual was scored using the number of roughly 150 previously reported CMV-associated TCRbeta sequences that the individual carried and the total number of productive distinct TCRbeta sequences. A beta-binomial model was reimplemented in Python, and random forests from scikit-learn, run with default parameters, were trained on data from the US cohort. On the Belgian cohort, classifier performance was reported as the median AUC, along with percentile confidence intervals, across 10,000 bootstrap iterations. TCRdb's version of the immuneACCESS table is confined to in-frame rearrangements and falls short of the full clone set. An unresolved V gene accounts for under half of the shortfall where checked; the remainder is of unknown origin. That table supplies the V and J calls and clone size; D and trimming were determined from the DNA. Recorded for this sample are 65,000 to 95,000 clones; 65% to 85% of them occurred a single time. In total, the top ten clones hold around 0.73% of the sample.

Single viable CD3+CD4+CD8-CD45RO+ cells were sorted as memory CD4+ T cells on a FACSAria II. CMV serostatus was determined with a Roche Elecsys assay detecting serum IgG against CMV pp150, pp28, p38 and p52. After the samples were thawed, total CD4+ T cells were enriched through positive selection using CD4 magnetic microbeads. The samples came from a separate study whose specific focus was interrogating the CD4+ T cell memory repertoire. Peripheral blood mononuclear cells were isolated and cryopreserved according to standard operating procedures, and serum was kept at -80 degrees C. The staining used CD3-PerCP (BW264/56), CD4-APC (RPA-T4), CD45RO-PE (UCHT1) and CD8-Pacific Orange (3B5) antibodies, and Sytox blue was used to exclude non-viable cells. The sample belongs to a study of memory CD4+ T cells and cytomegalovirus serostatus (dated by TCRdb to between 2018 and 2020). At the level of the whole study: The roughly 35 healthy Belgian adults in the cohort included 9 who were CMV seropositive and 24 who were CMV seronegative. To replicate a published TCR-based CMV serostatus classifier, the researchers sequenced the CD4+ memory TCRbeta repertoires of a Belgian cohort whose cytomegalovirus serostatus was known. The paper's findings and limits, for the study overall: Among the 150 or so previously reported CMV-associated TCRbeta sequences, 67 showed up in the CD4+ memory repertoires, with each one found in between one and five individuals. Results were interpreted as suggesting that the CMV-associated TCR signature is largely present in the CD4+ memory repertoire. Only CD4+CD45RO+ memory cells were sequenced, unlike the original study, which covered naive and memory CD4+ and CD8+ populations. The original-framework classifier achieved a median bootstrapped AUC of approximately 0.96 with a 95% CI of 0.76-1.00 on the Belgian cohort. CMV serostatus prediction reached a median bootstrapped AUC of roughly 0.95 with the original framework and over 0.8 with a US-trained random forest.

V and J are truncated by 0 bases and 5 bases respectively, leaving an intervening sequence of 14 bases. Reading the germline V gene gives CDR1 SGHRS and CDR2 YFSETQ. The CDR3 runs 15 residues from the cysteine to the phenylalanine. Just the 45-base CDR3 DNA is kept, in frame starting at base 1. The source of this sequence is an adult in good health and CMV-seronegative. The rearrangement joined TRBV5-1 to TRBJ2-5; the D gene is unclear. Sequenced sample: memory CD4+ T cells from blood. CDR3 reads: CASSLVAAPGETQYF. The DNA sequence is as follows: TGCGCCAGCAGCTTGGTGGCAGCGCCCGGGGAGACCCAGTACTTC.